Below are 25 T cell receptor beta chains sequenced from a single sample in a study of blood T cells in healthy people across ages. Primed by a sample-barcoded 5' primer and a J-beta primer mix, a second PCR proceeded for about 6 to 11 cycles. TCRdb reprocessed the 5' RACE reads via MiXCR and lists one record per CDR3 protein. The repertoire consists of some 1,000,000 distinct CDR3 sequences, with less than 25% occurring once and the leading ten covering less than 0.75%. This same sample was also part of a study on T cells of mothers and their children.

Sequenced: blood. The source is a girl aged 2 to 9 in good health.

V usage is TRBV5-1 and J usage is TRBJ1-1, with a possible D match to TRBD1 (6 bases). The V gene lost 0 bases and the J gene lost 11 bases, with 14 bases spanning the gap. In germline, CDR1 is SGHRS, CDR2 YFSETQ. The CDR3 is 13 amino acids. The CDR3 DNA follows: TGCGCCAGCAGCTTGGCGGGGGCCGGCGTGGCTTTCTTT. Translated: CASSLAGAGVAFF.

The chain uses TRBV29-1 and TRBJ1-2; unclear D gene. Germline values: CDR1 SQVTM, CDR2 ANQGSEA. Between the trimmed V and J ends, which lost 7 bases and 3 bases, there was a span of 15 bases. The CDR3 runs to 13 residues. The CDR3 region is CSGLGGSDYGYTF. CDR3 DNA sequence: TGCAGCGGGTTAGGCGGATCCGACTATGGCTACACCTTC.

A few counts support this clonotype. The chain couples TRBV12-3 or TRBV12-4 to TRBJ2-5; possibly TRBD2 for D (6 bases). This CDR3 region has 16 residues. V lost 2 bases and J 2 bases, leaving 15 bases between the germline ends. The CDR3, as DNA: TGTGCCAGCAGTTTACGGGTTAGCGGCGAACAAGAGACCCAGTACTTC. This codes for CASSLRVSGEQETQYF.

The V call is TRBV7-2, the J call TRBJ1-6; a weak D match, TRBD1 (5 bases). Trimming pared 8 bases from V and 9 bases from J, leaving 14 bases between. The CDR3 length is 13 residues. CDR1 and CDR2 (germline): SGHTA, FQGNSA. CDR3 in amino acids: CASRGFGGSPLHF. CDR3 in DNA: TGTGCCAGCCGAGGGTTTGGGGGTTCACCCCTCCACTTT.

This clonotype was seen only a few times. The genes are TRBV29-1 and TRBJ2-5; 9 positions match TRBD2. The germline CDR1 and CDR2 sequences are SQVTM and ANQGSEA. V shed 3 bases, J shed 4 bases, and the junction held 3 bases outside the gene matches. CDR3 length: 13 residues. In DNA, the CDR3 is TGCAGCGTTGATCGCGGGAGGGGAGAGACCCAGTACTTC. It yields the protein CSVDRGRGETQYF.

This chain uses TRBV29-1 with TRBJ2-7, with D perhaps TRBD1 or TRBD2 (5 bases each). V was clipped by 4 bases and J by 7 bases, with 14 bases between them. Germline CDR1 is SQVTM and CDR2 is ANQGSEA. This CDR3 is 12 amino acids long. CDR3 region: CSVVAGASEQYF. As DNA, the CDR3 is TGCAGCGTTGTGGCCGGGGCTTCGGAGCAGTACTTC.

The CDR3 coding sequence is TGTGCCAGCAGCTTGATAGGAGGACCGTTAGGTTCAACTAATGAAAAACTGTTTTTT. Translated: CASSLIGGPLGSTNEKLFF. V is TRBV7-6 and J is TRBJ1-4; no reliable D call. With 3 bases removed from V and 0 bases from J, the gap between germline ends came to 20 bases. CDR1 and CDR2 (germline): SGHVS, FNYEAQ. This CDR3 spans 19 amino acids.

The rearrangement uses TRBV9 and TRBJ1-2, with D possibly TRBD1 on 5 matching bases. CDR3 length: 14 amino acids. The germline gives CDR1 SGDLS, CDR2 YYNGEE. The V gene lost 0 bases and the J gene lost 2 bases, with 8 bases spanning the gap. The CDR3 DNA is TGTGCCAGCAGCGTAGGGGAGGGGAACTATGGCTACACCTTC. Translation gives CASSVGEGNYGYTF.

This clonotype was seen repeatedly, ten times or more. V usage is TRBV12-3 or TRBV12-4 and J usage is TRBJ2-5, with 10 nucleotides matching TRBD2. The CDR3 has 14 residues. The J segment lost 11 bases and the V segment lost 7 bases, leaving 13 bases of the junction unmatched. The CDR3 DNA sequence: TGTGCCAGCACCCTGGGACTAGCGCCGGGAGAGCAGTACTTC. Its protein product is CASTLGLAPGEQYF.

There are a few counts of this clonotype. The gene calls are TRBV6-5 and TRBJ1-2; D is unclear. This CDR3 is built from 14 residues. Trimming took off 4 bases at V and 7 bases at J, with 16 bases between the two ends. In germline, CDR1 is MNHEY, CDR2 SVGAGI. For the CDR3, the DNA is TGTGCCAGCAGTTTTCTCGGCTGGTTCCCTGGCTACACCTTC. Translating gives CASSFLGWFPGYTF.

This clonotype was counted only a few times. The CDR3 nucleotides are TGTGCCAGCAGTCCTTTCCTTACTAGTTTTGAGACCCAGTACTTC. Amino acid sequence: CASSPFLTSFETQYF. The chain links TRBV12-3 or TRBV12-4 to TRBJ2-5, with D possibly matching TRBD2 (5 bases). The CDR3 has 15 residues. V lost 5 bases, J lost 5 bases, and 18 bases lay in between.

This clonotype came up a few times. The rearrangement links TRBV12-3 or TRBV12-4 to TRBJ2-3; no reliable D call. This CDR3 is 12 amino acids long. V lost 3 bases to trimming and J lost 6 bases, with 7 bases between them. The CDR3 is CASSFSSDTQYF. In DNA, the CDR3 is TGTGCCAGCAGTTTTTCTTCCGATACGCAGTATTTT.

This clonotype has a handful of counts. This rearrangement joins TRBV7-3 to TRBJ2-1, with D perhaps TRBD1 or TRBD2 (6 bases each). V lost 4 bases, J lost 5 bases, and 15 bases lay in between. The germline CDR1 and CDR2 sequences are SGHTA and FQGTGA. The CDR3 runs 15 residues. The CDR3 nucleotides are TGTGCCAGCAGCTCTCGGGGGCGGGAACACAATGAGCAGTTCTTC. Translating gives CASSSRGREHNEQFF. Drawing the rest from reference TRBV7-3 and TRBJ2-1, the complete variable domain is GAGVSQTPSNKVTEKGKYVELRCDPISGHTALYWYRQSLGQGPEFLIYFQGTGAADDSGLPNDRFFAVRPEGSVSTLKIQRTERGDSAVYLCASSSRGREHNEQFFGPGTRLTVL.

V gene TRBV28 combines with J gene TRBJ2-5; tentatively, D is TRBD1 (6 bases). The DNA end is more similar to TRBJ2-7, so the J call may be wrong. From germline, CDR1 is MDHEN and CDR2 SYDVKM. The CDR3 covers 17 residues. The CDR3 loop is CASSLMSGGLKTYEQYF. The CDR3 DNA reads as TGTGCCAGCAGTTTAATGAGTGGGGGCCTAAAAACCTACGAGCAGTACTTC.

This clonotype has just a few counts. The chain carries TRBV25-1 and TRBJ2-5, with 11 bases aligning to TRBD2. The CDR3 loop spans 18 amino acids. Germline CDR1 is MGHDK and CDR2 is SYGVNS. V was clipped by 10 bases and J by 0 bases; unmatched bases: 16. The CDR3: CAIPRASGGTQYQETQYF. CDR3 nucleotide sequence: TGTGCCATCCCAAGGGCTAGCGGGGGGACCCAGTACCAAGAGACCCAGTACTTC.

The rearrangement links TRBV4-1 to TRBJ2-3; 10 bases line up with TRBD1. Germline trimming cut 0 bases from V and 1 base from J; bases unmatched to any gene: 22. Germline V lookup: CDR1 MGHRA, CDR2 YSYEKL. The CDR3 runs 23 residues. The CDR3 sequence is CASSQEAGDPTGTGVYGTDTQYF. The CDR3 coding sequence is TGCGCCAGCAGCCAAGAAGCGGGGGATCCGACCGGGACAGGGGTTTATGGCACAGATACGCAGTATTTT.

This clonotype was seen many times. The CDR3 DNA reads as TGTGCCAGCAGCTTATCAGATACGCAGTATTTT. Its translation: CASSLSDTQYF. The chain has TRBV12-3 or TRBV12-4 and TRBJ2-3; D gene unclear. The V end lost 6 bases, the J end lost 4 bases, and 5 bases lay between the germline ends. The CDR3 covers 11 residues.

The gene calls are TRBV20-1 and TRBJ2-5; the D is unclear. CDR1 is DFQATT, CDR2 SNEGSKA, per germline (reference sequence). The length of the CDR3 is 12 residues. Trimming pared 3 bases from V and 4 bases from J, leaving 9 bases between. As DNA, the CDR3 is TGCAGTGCTAGCCTAGTTGCAGAGACCCAGTACTTC. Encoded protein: CSASLVAETQYF.

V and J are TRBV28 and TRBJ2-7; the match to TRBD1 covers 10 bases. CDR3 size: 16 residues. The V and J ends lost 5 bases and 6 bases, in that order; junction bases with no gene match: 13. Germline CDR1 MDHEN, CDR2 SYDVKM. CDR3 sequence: CASSPQDRGRAVEQYF. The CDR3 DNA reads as TGTGCCAGCAGTCCTCAAGACAGGGGGCGAGCAGTCGAGCAGTACTTC.

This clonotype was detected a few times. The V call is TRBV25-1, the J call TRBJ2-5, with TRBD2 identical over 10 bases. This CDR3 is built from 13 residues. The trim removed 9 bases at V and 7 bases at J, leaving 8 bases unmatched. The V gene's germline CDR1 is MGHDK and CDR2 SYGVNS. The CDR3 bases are TGTGCCAGTAATGAGCGGGGGGGCGTGACCCAGTACTTC. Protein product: CASNERGGVTQYF.

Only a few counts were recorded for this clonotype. The CDR3: CASSLGQGAVGNEQFF. In DNA, the CDR3 is TGCGCCAGCAGCTTGGGACAGGGGGCGGTAGGGAATGAGCAGTTCTTC. The V and J genes are TRBV5-1 and TRBJ2-1, with 10 bases fitting TRBD1. This CDR3 has 16 amino acids. CDR1 is SGHRS, CDR2 YFSETQ, per germline. The V gene end was trimmed by 0 bases and the J gene end by 7 bases; junction bases not matched to a gene: 7. The full variable domain, its missing parts supplied by reference TRBV5-1 and TRBJ2-1, is KAGVTQTPRYLIKTRGQQVTLSCSPISGHRSVSWYQQTPGQGLQFLFEYFSETQRNKGNFPGRFSGRQFSNSRSEMNVSTLELGDSALYLCASSLGQGAVGNEQFFGPGTRLTVL.

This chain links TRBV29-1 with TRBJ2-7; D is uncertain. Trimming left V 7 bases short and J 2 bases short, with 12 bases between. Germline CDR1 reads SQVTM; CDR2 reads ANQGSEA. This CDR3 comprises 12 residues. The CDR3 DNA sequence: TGCAGCGCCCTCGTTGAGACCTACGAGCAGTACTTC. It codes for CSALVETYEQYF.

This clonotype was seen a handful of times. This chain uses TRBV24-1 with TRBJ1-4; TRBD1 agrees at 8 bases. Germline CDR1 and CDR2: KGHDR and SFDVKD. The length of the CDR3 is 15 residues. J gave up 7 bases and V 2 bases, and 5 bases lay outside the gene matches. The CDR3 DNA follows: TGTGCCACCAGTGATTCGACAGGGGATGGTGAAAAACTGTTTTTT. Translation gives CATSDSTGDGEKLFF.

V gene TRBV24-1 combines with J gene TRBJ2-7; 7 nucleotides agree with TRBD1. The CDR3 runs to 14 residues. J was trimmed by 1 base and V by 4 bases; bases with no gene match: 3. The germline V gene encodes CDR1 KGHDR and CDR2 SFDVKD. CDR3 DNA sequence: TGTGCCACCAGTGAGGGGGACAGTTCCTACGAGCAGTACTTC. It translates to CATSEGDSSYEQYF.

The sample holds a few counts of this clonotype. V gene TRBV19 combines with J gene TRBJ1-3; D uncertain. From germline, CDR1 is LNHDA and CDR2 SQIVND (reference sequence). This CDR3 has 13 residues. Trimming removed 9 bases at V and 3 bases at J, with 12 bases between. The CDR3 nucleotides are TGTGCCAGCTGCCTCAGAGGTGGAAACACCATATATTTT. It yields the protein CASCLRGGNTIYF.